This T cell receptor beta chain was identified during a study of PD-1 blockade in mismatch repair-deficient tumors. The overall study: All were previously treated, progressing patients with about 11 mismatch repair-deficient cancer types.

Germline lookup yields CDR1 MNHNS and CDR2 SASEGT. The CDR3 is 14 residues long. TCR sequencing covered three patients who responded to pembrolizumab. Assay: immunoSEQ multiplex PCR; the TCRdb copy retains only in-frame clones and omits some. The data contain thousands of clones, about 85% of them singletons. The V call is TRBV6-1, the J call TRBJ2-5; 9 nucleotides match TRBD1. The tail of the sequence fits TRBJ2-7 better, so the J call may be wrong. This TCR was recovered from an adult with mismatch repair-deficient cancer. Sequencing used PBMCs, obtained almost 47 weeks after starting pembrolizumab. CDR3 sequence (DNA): TGTGCCAGCAGGGACAGGGGCGAATCTTACGAGCAGTACTTC. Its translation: CASRDRGESYEQYF.